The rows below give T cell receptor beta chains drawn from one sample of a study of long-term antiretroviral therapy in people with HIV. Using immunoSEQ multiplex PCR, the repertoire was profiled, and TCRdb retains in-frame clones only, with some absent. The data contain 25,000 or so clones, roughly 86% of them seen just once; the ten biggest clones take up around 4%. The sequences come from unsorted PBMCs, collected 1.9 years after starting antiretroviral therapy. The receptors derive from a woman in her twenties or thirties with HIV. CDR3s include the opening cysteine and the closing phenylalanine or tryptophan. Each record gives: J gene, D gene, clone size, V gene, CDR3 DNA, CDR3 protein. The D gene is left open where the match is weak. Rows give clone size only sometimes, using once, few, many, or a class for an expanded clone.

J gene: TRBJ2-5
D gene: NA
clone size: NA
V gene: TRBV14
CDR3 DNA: TGTGCCAGCAGCCAACAAGGGCGCGGGGAGACCCAGTACTTC
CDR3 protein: CASSQQGRGETQYF

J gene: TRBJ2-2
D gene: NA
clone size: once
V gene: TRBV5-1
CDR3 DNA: TGCGCCAGCAGCTTGATAACTTCACTCTCTTCCCTCGGGGAGCTGTTTTTT
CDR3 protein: CASSLITSLSSLGELFF

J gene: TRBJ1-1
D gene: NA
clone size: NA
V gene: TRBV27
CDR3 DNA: TGTGCCAGCAGTTTTTACTCAGGGTTAAGGGCTGAAGCTTTCTTT
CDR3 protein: CASSFYSGLRAEAFF

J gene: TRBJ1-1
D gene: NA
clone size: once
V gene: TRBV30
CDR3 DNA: TGTGCCTGGACCACTAGGGAGGGCACTGAAGCTTTCTTT
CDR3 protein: CAWTTREGTEAFF

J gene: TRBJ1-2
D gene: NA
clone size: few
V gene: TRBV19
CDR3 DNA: TGTGCCAGTACCCTCGCGGGGGCGTATGGCTACACCTTC
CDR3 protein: CASTLAGAYGYTF

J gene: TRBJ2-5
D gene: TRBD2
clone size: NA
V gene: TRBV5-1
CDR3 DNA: TGCGCCAGCAGCTTGTACGGGGGGGCGGCCGAGACCCAGTACTTC
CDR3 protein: CASSLYGGAAETQYF

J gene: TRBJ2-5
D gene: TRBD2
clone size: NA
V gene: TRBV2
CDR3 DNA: TGTGCCAGCAGTGAAACGGCGGGGGGGCCCTCAGAGACCCAGTACTTC
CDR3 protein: CASSETAGGPSETQYF

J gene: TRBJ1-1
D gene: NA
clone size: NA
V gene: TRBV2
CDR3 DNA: TGTGCCAGCAGTGAAAAGGGCGTGGTGGGCAGGGGTTCAGCGGACACTGAAGCTTTCTTT
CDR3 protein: CASSEKGVVGRGSADTEAFF

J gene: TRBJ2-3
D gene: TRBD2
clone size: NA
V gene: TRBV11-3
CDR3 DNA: TGTGCCAGCAGCTTTGGCGGGGGGTTCACAGATACGCAGTATTTT
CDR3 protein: CASSFGGGFTDTQYF

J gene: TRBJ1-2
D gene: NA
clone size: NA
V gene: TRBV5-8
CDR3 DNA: TGTGCCAGCAGACCCAGAGCTAACTATGGCTACACCTTC
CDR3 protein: CASRPRANYGYTF